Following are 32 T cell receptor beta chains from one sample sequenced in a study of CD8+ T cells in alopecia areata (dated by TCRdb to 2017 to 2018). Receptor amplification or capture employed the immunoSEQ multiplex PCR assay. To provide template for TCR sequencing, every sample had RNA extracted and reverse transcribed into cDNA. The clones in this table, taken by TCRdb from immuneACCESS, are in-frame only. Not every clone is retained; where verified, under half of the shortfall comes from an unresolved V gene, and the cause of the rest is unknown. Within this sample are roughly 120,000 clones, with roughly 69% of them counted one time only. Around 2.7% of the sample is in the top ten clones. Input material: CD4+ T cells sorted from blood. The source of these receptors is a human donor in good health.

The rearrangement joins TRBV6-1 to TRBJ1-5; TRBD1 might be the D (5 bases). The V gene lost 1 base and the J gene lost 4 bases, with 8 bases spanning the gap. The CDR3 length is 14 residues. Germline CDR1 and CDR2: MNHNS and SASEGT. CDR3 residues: CASSEGWGNQPQHF. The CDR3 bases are TGTGCCAGCAGTGAAGGTTGGGGGAATCAGCCCCAGCATTTT.

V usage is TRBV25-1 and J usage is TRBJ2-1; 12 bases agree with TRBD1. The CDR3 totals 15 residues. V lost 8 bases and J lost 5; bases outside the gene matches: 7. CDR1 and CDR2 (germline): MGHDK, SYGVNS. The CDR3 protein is CASFGDRGRNNEQFF. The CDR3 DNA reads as TGTGCCAGCTTCGGGGACAGGGGGCGAAACAATGAGCAGTTCTTC.

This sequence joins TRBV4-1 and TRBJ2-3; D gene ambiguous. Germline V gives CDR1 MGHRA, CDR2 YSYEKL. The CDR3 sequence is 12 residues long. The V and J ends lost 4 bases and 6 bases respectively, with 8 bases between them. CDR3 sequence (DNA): TGCGCCAGCAGCCTACCCCGGGATACGCAGTATTTT. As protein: CASSLPRDTQYF.

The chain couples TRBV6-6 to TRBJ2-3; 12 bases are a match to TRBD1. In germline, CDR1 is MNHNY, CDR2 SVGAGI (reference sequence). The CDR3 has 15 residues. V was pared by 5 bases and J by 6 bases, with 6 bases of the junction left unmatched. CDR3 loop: CASSMGQGAQDTQYF. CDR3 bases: TGTGCCAGCAGTATGGGACAGGGGGCGCAGGATACGCAGTATTTT.

The CDR3 DNA sequence: TGTGCCACCAGCAGGATAGCGGCTAGCACAGATACGCAGTATTTT. Translation gives CATSRIAASTDTQYF. The genes are TRBV15 and TRBJ2-3; perhaps TRBD2 as D (6 bases). Trimming removed 3 bases from V and 0 bases from J, with 10 bases in between. The germline V gene encodes CDR1 LNHNV and CDR2 YYDKDF (reference sequence). This CDR3 has 15 residues.

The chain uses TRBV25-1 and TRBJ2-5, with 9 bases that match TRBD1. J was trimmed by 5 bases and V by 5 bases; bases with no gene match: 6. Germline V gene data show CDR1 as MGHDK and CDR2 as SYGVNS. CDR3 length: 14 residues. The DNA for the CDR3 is TGTGCCAGCAGTCCGGGACAGGGAGAGGAGACCCAGTACTTC. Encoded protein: CASSPGQGEETQYF.

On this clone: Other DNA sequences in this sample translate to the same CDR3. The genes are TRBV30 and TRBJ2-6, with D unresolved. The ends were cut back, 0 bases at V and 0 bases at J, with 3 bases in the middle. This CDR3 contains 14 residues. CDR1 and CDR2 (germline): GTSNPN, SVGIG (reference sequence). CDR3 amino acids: CAWSVLSGANVLTF. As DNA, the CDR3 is TGTGCCTGGAGTGTACTCTCTGGGGCCAACGTCCTGACTTTC.

This CDR3 reads CASGRLLSYNEQFF. CDR3 sequence (DNA): TGTGCCAGTGGGAGGCTGCTTAGCTACAATGAGCAGTTCTTC. V is TRBV19 and J is TRBJ2-1, with D maybe TRBD2 (6 bases). The CDR3 runs to 14 residues. Germline loops: CDR1 LNHDA, CDR2 SQIVND (reference sequence). With 8 bases removed from V and 3 bases from J, the gap between germline ends came to 14 bases.

In DNA form, the CDR3 reads TGTGCCAGCAGTTTCTTGGAAGTGGGGACAGATACGCAGTATTTT. Its translation is CASSFLEVGTDTQYF. The V and J genes are TRBV6-5 and TRBJ2-3, with unresolved D. This CDR3 comprises 15 residues. With 4 bases removed from V and 3 bases from J, the gap between germline ends came to 14 bases. Germline V lookup: CDR1 MNHEY, CDR2 SVGAGI.

CDR3 residues: CASVFDSFNSPLHF. The CDR3 DNA reads as TGTGCCAGCGTCTTTGATTCTTTTAATTCACCCCTCCACTTT. The V and J genes are TRBV6-6 and TRBJ1-6; unclear D gene. The CDR3 loop spans 14 amino acids. Trimming cost V 8 bases and J 6 bases, with 14 bases left between them. Germline CDR1 and CDR2: MNHNY and SVGAGI (reference sequence).

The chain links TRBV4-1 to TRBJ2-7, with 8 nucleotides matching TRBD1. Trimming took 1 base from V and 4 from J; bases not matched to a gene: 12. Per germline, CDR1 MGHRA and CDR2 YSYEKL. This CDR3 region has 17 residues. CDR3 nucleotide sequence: TGCGCCAGCAGCCAAGCCCTGGACAGGGTGGTTGGGTACGAGCAGTACTTC. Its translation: CASSQALDRVVGYEQYF.

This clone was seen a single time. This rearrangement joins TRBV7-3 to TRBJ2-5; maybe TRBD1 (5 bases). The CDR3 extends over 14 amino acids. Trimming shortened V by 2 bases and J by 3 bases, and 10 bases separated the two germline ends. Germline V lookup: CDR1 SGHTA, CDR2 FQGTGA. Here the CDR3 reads CASSLLAGKETQYF. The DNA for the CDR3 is TGTGCCAGCAGCTTATTGGCAGGGAAAGAGACCCAGTACTTC.

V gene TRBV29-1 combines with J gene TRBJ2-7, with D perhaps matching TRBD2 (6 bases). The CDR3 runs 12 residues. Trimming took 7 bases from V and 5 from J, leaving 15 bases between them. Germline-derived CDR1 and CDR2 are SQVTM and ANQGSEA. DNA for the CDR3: TGCAGCGCCACTCCGGGGACTCACGAGCAGTACTTC. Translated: CSATPGTHEQYF.

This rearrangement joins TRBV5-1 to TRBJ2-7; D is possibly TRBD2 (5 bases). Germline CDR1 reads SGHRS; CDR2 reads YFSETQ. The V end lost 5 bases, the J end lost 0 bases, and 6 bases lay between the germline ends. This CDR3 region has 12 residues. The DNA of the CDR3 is TGCGCCAGCAGACGGGACTCCTACGAGCAGTACTTC. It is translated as CASRRDSYEQYF.

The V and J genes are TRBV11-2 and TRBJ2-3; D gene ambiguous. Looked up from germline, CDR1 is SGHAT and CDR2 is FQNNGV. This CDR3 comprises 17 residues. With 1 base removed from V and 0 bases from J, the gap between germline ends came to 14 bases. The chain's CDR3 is CASSLGVAGTSTDTQYF. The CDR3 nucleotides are TGTGCCAGCAGCTTAGGGGTGGCAGGTACCAGCACAGATACGCAGTATTTT.

CDR3 in DNA: TGTGCCAGCAGCTCCTTGGGGGTCTCCTACAATGAGCAGTTCTTC. Encoded protein: CASSSLGVSYNEQFF. The rearrangement joins TRBV7-3 to TRBJ2-1, with D tentatively TRBD1 or TRBD2 (5 bases each). The CDR3 is 15 residues long. Germline V gives CDR1 SGHTA, CDR2 FQGTGA. The V gene lost 4 bases and the J gene lost 0 bases, with 10 bases spanning the gap.

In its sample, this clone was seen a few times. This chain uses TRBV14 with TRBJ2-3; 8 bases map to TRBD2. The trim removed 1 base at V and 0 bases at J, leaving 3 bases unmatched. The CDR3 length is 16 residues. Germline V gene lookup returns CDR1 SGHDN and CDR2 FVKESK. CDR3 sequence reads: CASSQGRGGSTDTQYF. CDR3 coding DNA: TGTGCCAGCAGCCAAGGACGGGGGGGAAGCACAGATACGCAGTATTTT.

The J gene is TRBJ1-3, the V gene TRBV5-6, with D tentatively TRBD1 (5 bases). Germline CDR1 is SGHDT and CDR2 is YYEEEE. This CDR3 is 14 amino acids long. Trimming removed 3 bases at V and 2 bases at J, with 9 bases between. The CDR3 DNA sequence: TGTGCCAGCAGCTACGGGACGCCTGGAAACACCATATATTTT. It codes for CASSYGTPGNTIYF.

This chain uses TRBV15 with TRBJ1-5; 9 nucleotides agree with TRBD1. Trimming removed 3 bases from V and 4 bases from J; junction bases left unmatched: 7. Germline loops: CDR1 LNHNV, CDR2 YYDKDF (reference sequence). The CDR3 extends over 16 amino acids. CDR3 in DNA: TGTGCCACCAGCAGTGGGGACAGGGCAAGAAATCAGCCCCAGCATTTT. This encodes CATSSGDRARNQPQHF.

The CDR3 spells CAWGGLQSSTF. The CDR3 DNA sequence: TGTGCCTGGGGGGGACTGCAAAGCTCCACCTTC. The chain links TRBV30 to TRBJ1-2; D might be TRBD1 (5 bases). This CDR3 is 11 amino acids long. The germline V and J ends were trimmed by 5 bases and 13 bases, with 17 bases remaining between them. The germline V gene encodes CDR1 GTSNPN and CDR2 SVGIG (reference sequence).

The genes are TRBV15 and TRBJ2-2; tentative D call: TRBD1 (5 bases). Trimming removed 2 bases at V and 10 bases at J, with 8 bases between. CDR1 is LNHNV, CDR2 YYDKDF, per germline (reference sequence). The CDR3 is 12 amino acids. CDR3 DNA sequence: TGTGCCACCAGCAGATCAGGGCCGGAGCTGTTTTTT. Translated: CATSRSGPELFF.

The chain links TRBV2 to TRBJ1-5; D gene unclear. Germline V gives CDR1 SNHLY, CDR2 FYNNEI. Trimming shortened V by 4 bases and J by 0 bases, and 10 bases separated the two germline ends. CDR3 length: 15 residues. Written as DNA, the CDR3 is TGTGCCAGCAGTGTTGGAGGTCCTAGCAATCAGCCCCAGCATTTT. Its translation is CASSVGGPSNQPQHF. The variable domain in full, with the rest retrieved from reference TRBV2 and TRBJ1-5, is EPEVTQTPSHQVTQMGQEVILRCVPISNHLYFYWYRQILGQKVEFLVSFYNNEISEKSEIFDDQFSVERPDGSNFTLKIRSTKLEDSAMYFCASSVGGPSNQPQHFGDGTRLSIL.

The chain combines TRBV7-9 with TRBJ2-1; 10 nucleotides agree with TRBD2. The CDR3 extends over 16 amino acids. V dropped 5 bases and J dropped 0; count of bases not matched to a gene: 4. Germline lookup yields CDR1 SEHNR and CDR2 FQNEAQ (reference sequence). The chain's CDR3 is CASSGLAGASYNEQFF. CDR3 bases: TGTGCCAGCAGCGGTCTAGCGGGGGCCTCCTACAATGAGCAGTTCTTC.

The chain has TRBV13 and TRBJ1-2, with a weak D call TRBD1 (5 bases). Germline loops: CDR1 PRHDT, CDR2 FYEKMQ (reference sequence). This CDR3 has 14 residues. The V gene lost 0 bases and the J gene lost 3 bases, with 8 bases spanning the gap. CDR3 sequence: CASSLGDNYYGYTF. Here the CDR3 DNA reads TGTGCCAGCAGCTTAGGGGACAACTACTATGGCTACACCTTC.

CDR3 sequence: CASSYGAARDQETQYF. The CDR3, as DNA: TGCGCCAGCAGCTACGGGGCAGCCCGAGACCAAGAGACCCAGTACTTC. The J gene is TRBJ2-5, the V gene TRBV5-1, with D possibly being TRBD1 or TRBD2 (5 bases each). Germline CDR1 and CDR2: SGHRS and YFSETQ. Deletions cut 3 bases from V and 0 bases from J, with 15 bases between. The CDR3 has 16 residues.

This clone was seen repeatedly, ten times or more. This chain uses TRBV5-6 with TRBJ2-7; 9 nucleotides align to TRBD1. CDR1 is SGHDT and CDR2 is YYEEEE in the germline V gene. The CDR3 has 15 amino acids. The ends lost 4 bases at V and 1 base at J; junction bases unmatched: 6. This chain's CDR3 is CASSRQGQGSYEQYF. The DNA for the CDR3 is TGTGCCAGCAGCCGTCAGGGACAGGGATCCTACGAGCAGTACTTC.

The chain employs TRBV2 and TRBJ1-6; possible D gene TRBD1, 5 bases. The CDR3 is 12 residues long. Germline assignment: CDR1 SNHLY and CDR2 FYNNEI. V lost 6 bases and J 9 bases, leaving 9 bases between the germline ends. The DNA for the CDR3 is TGTGCCAGCAGCAGGGAGGTTTCACCCCTCCACTTT. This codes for CASSREVSPLHF.

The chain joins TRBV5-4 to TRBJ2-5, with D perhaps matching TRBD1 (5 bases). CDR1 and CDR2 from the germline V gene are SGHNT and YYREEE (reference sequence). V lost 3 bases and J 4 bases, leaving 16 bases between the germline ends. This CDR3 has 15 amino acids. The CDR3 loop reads CASSSPGQGRETQYF. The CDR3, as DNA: TGTGCCAGCAGCTCCCCCGGGCAGGGAAGAGAGACCCAGTACTTC.

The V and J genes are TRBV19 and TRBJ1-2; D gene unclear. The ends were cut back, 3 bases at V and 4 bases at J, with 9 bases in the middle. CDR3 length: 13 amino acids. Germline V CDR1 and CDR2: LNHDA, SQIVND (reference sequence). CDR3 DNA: TGTGCCAGTAGTATCACGTCTATCTATGGCTACACCTTC. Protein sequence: CASSITSIYGYTF. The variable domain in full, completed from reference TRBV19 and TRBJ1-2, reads DGGITQSPKYLFRKEGQNVTLSCEQNLNHDAMYWYRQDPGQGLRLIYYSQIVNDFQKGDIAEGYSVSREKKESFPLTVTSAQKNPTAFYLCASSITSIYGYTFGSGTRLTVV.

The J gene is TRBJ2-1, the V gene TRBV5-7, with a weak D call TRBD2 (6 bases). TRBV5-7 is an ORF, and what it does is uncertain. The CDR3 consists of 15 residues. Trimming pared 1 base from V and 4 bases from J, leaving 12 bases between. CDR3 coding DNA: TGTGCCAGCAGCTTGAACGGGACTGCTTACAATGAGCAGTTCTTC. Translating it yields CASSLNGTAYNEQFF.

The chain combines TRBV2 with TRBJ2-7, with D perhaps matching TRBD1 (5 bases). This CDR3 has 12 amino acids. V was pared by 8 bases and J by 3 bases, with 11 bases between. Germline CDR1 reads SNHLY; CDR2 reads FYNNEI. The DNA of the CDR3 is TGTGCCAGCGGCGGACAAGGCTACGAGCAGTACTTC. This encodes CASGGQGYEQYF.

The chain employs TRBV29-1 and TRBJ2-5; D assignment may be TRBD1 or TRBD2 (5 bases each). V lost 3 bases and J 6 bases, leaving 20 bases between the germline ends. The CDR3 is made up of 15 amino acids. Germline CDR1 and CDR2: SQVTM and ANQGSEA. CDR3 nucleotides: TGCAGCGTTGAGGGTGGCGACGGGGCAAGGCAGACCCAGTACTTC. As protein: CSVEGGDGARQTQYF.